This TCR beta chain was identified during a study of blood T cell repertoires in COVID-19. This clone was counted a few times. Original data processing: The authors estimated nucleated cell counts from reference gene primer amplification. Measured with immunoSEQ multiplex PCR; TCRdb has only the in-frame clones, and not every one. V and J calls and clone size come straight from that table; D and trimming were deduced from the DNA. The table includes approximately 500,000 clones, approximately 91% detected once. The Seattle patients joined while their infection was active and were tracked longitudinally afterward. This clonotype was sampled from a woman aged 50 to 60 with COVID-19, enrolled during active disease. Input material: peripheral blood.

The CDR3 DNA reads as TGTGCCAGCAGCCAAGGAAGGACTAGGTCTGAAAAACTGTTTTTT. Its translation is CASSQGRTRSEKLFF. The chain recombines TRBV3-1 (or the pseudogene TRBV3-2) with TRBJ1-4; D gene ambiguous. The CDR3 covers 15 residues. V lost 1 base and J 7 bases, leaving 13 bases between the germline ends. Germline loops: CDR1 LGHDT, CDR2 YNNKEL (reference sequence).